This entry features one T cell receptor beta chain sequence. The target antigen is unknown. This sample stems from a study of T cell repertoires in cytomegalovirus infection. Study overall: Use of recently identified HLA-C-restricted and well-studied HLA-B-restricted CMV epitopes was part of the study. Through public TCR beta signatures, both CMV infection and matching HLA type were indicated. Overall study findings and caveats: HLA-C-restricted, CMV-specific TCR beta clonotypes were dominant ex vivo.

Germline CDR1 reads SGHAT; CDR2 reads FQNNGV. V shed 5 bases, J shed 5 bases, and the junction held 13 bases outside the gene matches. The CDR3 is 17 amino acids. TCRdb re-called the reads through MiXCR, storing one row per CDR3 protein. The sample shows hundreds of thousands of distinct CDR3 sequences, roughly a third of them seen only once. This chain links TRBV11-2 with TRBJ2-1; TRBD2 aligns across 9 bases. This clonotype was obtained from a human donor in good health (CMV status not recorded). Some clones in this sample may be carry-over from other donors' samples. This material consisted of cultured PBMCs, taken from culture after CMV antigen stimulation. This CDR3 is CASSTPLLAGTHNEQFF. The CDR3 coding sequence is TGTGCCAGCAGCACACCTCTTCTAGCGGGAACCCACAATGAGCAGTTCTTC.